Listed here are 21 T cell receptor beta chains from one sample, sequenced in a study of blood T cell repertoires in COVID-19. The method was immunoSEQ multiplex PCR; TCRdb's version includes in-frame clones alone and lacks a portion of them. The sample lists more than 200,000 clones, approximately 86% occurring once. The sequencing input was peripheral blood. These TCRs come from a young man with active or convalescent COVID-19.

A few counts support this clone. The chain joins TRBV2 to TRBJ1-1; D perhaps matches TRBD1 (5 bases). V lost 1 base and J lost 1, with 10 bases in between. The CDR3 loop spans 15 amino acids. Germline assignment: CDR1 SNHLY and CDR2 FYNNEI. The DNA for the CDR3 is TGTGCCAGCAGTGAAGACGCAGGGCCGAACACTGAAGCTTTCTTT. This translates into CASSEDAGPNTEAFF.

The chain joins TRBV5-1 to TRBJ2-1; 12 bases fit TRBD1. Looked up from germline, CDR1 is SGHRS and CDR2 is YFSETQ. The length of the CDR3 is 15 residues. The ends lost 4 bases at V and 8 bases at J; junction bases unmatched: 7. CDR3 in amino acids: CASSILGTGGDEQFF. CDR3 nucleotides: TGCGCCAGCAGCATTCTCGGGACAGGGGGCGATGAGCAGTTCTTC.

This chain joins TRBV5-1 and TRBJ2-7; D is unresolved. The CDR3 covers 13 residues. Germline assignment: CDR1 SGHRS and CDR2 YFSETQ. Trimming cost V 5 bases and J 5 bases, with 14 bases left between them. The CDR3 spells CASRIRYSDEQYF. In DNA, the CDR3 is TGCGCCAGCAGAATACGTTACAGTGACGAGCAGTACTTC.

The chain couples TRBV6-1 to TRBJ1-4; D not certain. Germline CDR1 and CDR2: MNHNS and SASEGT. The CDR3 has 13 amino acids. The V gene lost 2 bases and the J gene lost 5 bases, with 6 bases spanning the gap. The chain's CDR3 is CASSEMGNEKLFF. CDR3 in DNA: TGTGCCAGCAGTGAAATGGGCAATGAAAAACTGTTTTTT.

The chain carries TRBV15 and TRBJ2-6; D remains unclear. The germline V gene has CDR1 LNHNV and CDR2 YYDKDF (reference sequence). CDR3 length equals 16 residues. Trimming stripped 0 bases from V and 0 bases from J, with 6 bases between. DNA for the CDR3: TGTGCCACCAGCAGAGACAGCGTCTCTGGGGCCAACGTCCTGACTTTC. Amino acid sequence: CATSRDSVSGANVLTF. Drawing the rest from reference TRBV15 and TRBJ2-6, the complete variable domain is DAMVIQNPRYQVTQFGKPVTLSCSQTLNHNVMYWYQQKSSQAPKLLFHYYDKDFNNEADTPDNFQSRRPNTSFCFLDIRSPGLGDTAMYLCATSRDSVSGANVLTFGAGSRLTVL.

This chain links TRBV4-1 with TRBJ2-7, with TRBD1 identical over 7 bases. This CDR3 has 14 residues. Germline V gene sequence: CDR1 MGHRA, CDR2 YSYEKL. V was pared by 2 bases and J by 3 bases, with 4 bases of the junction left unmatched. The CDR3 loop is CASSQRGLSYEQYF. CDR3 nucleotides: TGCGCCAGCAGCCAAAGGGGGCTAAGCTACGAGCAGTACTTC.

The rearrangement joins TRBV7-2 to TRBJ1-3; D gene uncertain. This CDR3 has 15 amino acids. The V gene's germline CDR1 is SGHTA and CDR2 FQGNSA. V shed 0 bases and J shed 2 bases, with 8 bases lying between them. The CDR3 DNA is TGTGCCAGCAGCTTAGCAGGAGTCGCTGGAAACACCATATATTTT. It translates to CASSLAGVAGNTIYF.

The chain couples TRBV7-9 to TRBJ2-2, with D possibly matching TRBD1 (6 bases). The V end lost 7 bases, the J end lost 5 bases, and 17 bases lay between the germline ends. Germline V gene sequence: CDR1 SEHNR, CDR2 FQNEAQ (reference sequence). The CDR3 length is 15 residues. CDR3 protein: CASTRGDTLTGELFF. For the CDR3, the DNA is TGTGCCAGCACCCGTGGGGACACATTAACCGGGGAGCTGTTTTTT.

The V call is TRBV13, the J call TRBJ2-1, with 7 bases lining up with TRBD1. V was pared by 5 bases and J by 9 bases, with 4 bases of the junction left unmatched. Germline V gene lookup returns CDR1 PRHDT and CDR2 FYEKMQ (reference sequence). The CDR3 loop spans 12 amino acids. CDR3 protein: CASSSGQAEQFF. CDR3 sequence (DNA): TGTGCCAGCAGCAGTGGACAGGCTGAGCAGTTCTTC.

The gene calls are TRBV7-9 and TRBJ1-1, with D maybe TRBD1 (6 bases). The CDR3 contains 14 residues. Germline V lookup: CDR1 SEHNR, CDR2 FQNEAQ (reference sequence). Between the trimmed V and J ends, which lost 5 bases and 4 bases, there was a span of 14 bases. CDR3 loop: CASSELQGSTEAFF. In DNA form, the CDR3 reads TGTGCCAGCAGCGAGCTACAGGGATCCACTGAAGCTTTCTTT.

The CDR3 sequence: CASTEYSEAFF. CDR3 DNA sequence: TGTGCCAGCACTGAGTACAGTGAAGCTTTCTTT. The chain joins TRBV6-6 to TRBJ1-1, with D hard to call. The CDR3 length is 11 residues. Trimming cost V 7 bases and J 7 bases, with 10 bases left between them. CDR1 is MNHNY, CDR2 SVGAGI, per germline (reference sequence).

V is TRBV2 and J is TRBJ2-3, with TRBD1 identical over 7 bases. CDR1 SNHLY and CDR2 FYNNEI come from the germline V gene. The V gene end was trimmed by 5 bases and the J gene end by 3 bases; junction bases not matched to a gene: 8. This CDR3 contains 15 residues. CDR3 sequence: CASSQGQPGTDTQYF. CDR3 coding DNA: TGTGCCAGCAGTCAGGGACAGCCGGGGACAGATACGCAGTATTTT.

This rearrangement joins TRBV6-5 to TRBJ1-1, with TRBD1 matching over 9 bases. V lost 6 bases and J lost 3; bases outside the gene matches: 8. Germline values: CDR1 MNHEY, CDR2 SVGAGI. The CDR3 loop spans 15 amino acids. This CDR3 is CASSRSGTGYTEAFF. CDR3 bases: TGTGCCAGCAGCCGATCCGGGACAGGGTACACTGAAGCTTTCTTT.

This chain connects TRBV12-5 to TRBJ2-1, with TRBD2 identical over 13 bases. Germline CDR1 reads LGHNT; CDR2 reads FRNRAP. V lost 1 base, J lost 7 bases, and 7 bases stayed unmatched. The CDR3 spans 17 residues. CDR3 sequence reads: CASGLDSLLAGGNEQFF. The CDR3 nucleotides read TGTGCTAGTGGTTTGGATTCGCTACTAGCGGGGGGGAATGAGCAGTTCTTC.

V is TRBV29-1 and J is TRBJ2-7, with 10 bases aligning to TRBD2. V was clipped by 6 bases and J by 1 base; unmatched bases: 6. The CDR3 extends over 14 amino acids. The germline V gene encodes CDR1 SQVTM and CDR2 ANQGSEA. CDR3: CSVSGGEDSYEQYF. CDR3 coding DNA: TGCAGCGTGAGCGGGGGGGAGGATTCCTACGAGCAGTACTTC.

This chain joins TRBV7-9 and TRBJ2-7, with TRBD2 matching 7 bases. Per germline, CDR1 SEHNR and CDR2 FQNEAQ (reference sequence). V gave up 7 bases and J gave up 4 bases; unmatched junction bases: 10. There are 14 residues in the CDR3. The CDR3 region has the DNA TGTGCCAGCACCGGGGGGAGCTCGGGTTACGAGCAGTACTTC. Translated, it gives CASTGGSSGYEQYF.

The genes are TRBV30 and TRBJ2-5, with D possibly matching TRBD2 (5 bases). CDR1 and CDR2 (germline): GTSNPN, SVGIG (reference sequence). The CDR3 is 13 residues long. V was trimmed by 0 bases and J by 1 base, leaving 6 bases between them. This CDR3 reads CAWSVGLQETQYF. DNA for the CDR3: TGTGCCTGGAGTGTTGGACTCCAAGAGACCCAGTACTTC.

The genes are TRBV5-6 and TRBJ1-2; TRBD1 agrees at 10 bases. The ends lost 5 bases at V and 4 bases at J; junction bases unmatched: 14. CDR1 and CDR2 (germline): SGHDT, YYEEEE. There are 17 residues in the CDR3. CDR3 DNA: TGTGCCAGCAGATCGACTATCCGGGACAGGGGCGGCTATGGCTACACCTTC. Translated, it gives CASRSTIRDRGGYGYTF.

The chain uses TRBV11-2 and TRBJ1-6; D is uncertain. Per the germline V gene, CDR1 is SGHAT and CDR2 is FQNNGV. Between the trimmed V and J ends, which lost 5 bases and 5 bases, there was a span of 13 bases. This CDR3 comprises 15 residues. CDR3: CASSHGLKDNSPLHF. In DNA, the CDR3 is TGTGCCAGCAGCCACGGACTAAAGGATAATTCACCCCTCCACTTT.

The genes are TRBV20-1 and TRBJ2-7; 7 nucleotides align to TRBD1. This CDR3 has 15 amino acids. Trimming removed 3 bases from V and 5 bases from J; junction bases left unmatched: 13. CDR1 and CDR2 from the germline V gene are DFQATT and SNEGSKA (reference sequence). The CDR3 loop reads CSASLGWAGGDEQYF. The CDR3 region has the DNA TGCAGTGCTAGTTTAGGGTGGGCAGGGGGTGACGAGCAGTACTTC.

V is TRBV2 and J is TRBJ2-3, with 9 bases fitting TRBD2. Trimming removed 5 bases from V and 2 bases from J; junction bases left unmatched: 5. This CDR3 is 15 amino acids long. Germline V lookup: CDR1 SNHLY, CDR2 FYNNEI. The CDR3 protein is CASSSSGGVTDTQYF. The DNA of the CDR3 is TGTGCCAGCAGTAGTAGCGGGGGAGTCACAGATACGCAGTATTTT.